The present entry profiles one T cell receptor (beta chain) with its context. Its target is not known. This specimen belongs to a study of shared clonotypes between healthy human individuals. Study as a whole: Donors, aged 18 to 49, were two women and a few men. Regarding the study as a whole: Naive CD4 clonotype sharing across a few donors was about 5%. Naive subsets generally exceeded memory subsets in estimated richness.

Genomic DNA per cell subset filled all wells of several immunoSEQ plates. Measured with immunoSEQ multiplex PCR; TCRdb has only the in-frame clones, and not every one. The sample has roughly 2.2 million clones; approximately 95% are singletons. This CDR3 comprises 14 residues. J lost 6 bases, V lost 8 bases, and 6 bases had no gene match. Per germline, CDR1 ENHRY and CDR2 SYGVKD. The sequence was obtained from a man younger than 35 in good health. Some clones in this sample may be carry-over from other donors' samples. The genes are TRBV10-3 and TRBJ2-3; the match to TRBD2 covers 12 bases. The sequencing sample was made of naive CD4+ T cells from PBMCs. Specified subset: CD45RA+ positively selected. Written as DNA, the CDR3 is TGTGCCATCCGACTAGCGGGAGCGGTGGATACGCAGTATTTT. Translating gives CAIRLAGAVDTQYF.